These 32 T cell receptor beta chains were all obtained from the same sample, sequenced in a study of shared clonotypes between healthy human individuals. Repertoires were generated with immunoSEQ multiplex PCR, while TCRdb's copy carries only in-frame clones and drops some. The profile shows about 2.1 million clones, roughly 91% of them singletons. Naive CD8 cells were CD45RO-negative, positively selected for CCR7, excluding terminally differentiated effector memory CD45RA+ cells. The specimen was naive CD8+ T cells from PBMCs. These receptors all stem from a man younger than 30 in good health. Some clones in this sample may be carry-over from other donors' samples.

The chain employs TRBV28 and TRBJ1-2, with D unresolved. The germline V gene encodes CDR1 MDHEN and CDR2 SYDVKM. The CDR3 runs to 16 residues. V was trimmed by 4 bases and J by 3 bases, leaving 18 bases between them. In DNA form, the CDR3 reads TGTGCCAGCAGTTCCAGGACTGAAGCTGGAGACTATGGCTACACCTTC. It translates to CASSSRTEAGDYGYTF.

The chain's CDR3 is CASSDLGATNEKLFF. In DNA form, the CDR3 reads TGTGCCAGCAGTGACCTAGGAGCAACTAATGAAAAACTGTTTTTT. The chain joins TRBV6-6 to TRBJ1-4; D remains unclear. Germline V CDR1 and CDR2: MNHNY, SVGAGI (reference sequence). Trimming removed 5 bases at V and 0 bases at J, with 10 bases between. CDR3 length: 15 amino acids.

The chain carries TRBV13 and TRBJ2-7; 9 bases agree with TRBD1. CDR3 length equals 15 residues. Germline V gene data show CDR1 as PRHDT and CDR2 as FYEKMQ (reference sequence). V shed 4 bases and J 2 bases; nucleotides not matched to a gene: 6. The CDR3 here is CASSSSGQGTYEQYF. For the CDR3, the DNA is TGTGCCAGCAGCTCGAGCGGACAGGGGACCTACGAGCAGTACTTC.

V is TRBV6-1 and J is TRBJ2-7; 11 bases agree with TRBD2. The CDR3 runs to 15 residues. Germline V gives CDR1 MNHNS, CDR2 SASEGT. V trimming: 5 bases; J trimming: 2 bases; junction bases outside the gene matches: 5. CDR3 residues: CASSLGLAEAYEQYF. CDR3 sequence (DNA): TGTGCCAGCAGTCTGGGACTAGCGGAAGCCTACGAGCAGTACTTC.

The chain couples TRBV27 to TRBJ2-1, with D possibly matching TRBD2 (6 bases). The CDR3 contains 15 residues. From germline, CDR1 is MNHEY and CDR2 SMNVEV (reference sequence). V lost 6 bases, J lost 0 bases, and 12 bases lay in between. As DNA, the CDR3 is TGTGCCAGCAGGGGACTCCCGAACTCCTACAATGAGCAGTTCTTC. Translated, it gives CASRGLPNSYNEQFF.

CDR3 bases: TGTGCCAGCAGCGACCCTAGCTATTTATACAATGAGCAGTTCTTC. It specifies CASSDPSYLYNEQFF. The chain combines TRBV7-9 with TRBJ2-1; tentatively, D is TRBD2 (5 bases). V lost 5 bases to trimming and J lost 4 bases, with 15 bases between them. The CDR3 totals 15 residues. Germline V gene data show CDR1 as SEHNR and CDR2 as FQNEAQ (reference sequence).

This clone has just a few counts. The chain couples TRBV27 to TRBJ1-5; 8 positions agree with TRBD1. The germline V gene encodes CDR1 MNHEY and CDR2 SMNVEV (reference sequence). Trimming at V came to 8 bases and at J to 6 bases, leaving 6 bases not matched to a gene. The CDR3 is 13 residues long. The CDR3 spells CASARTGFQPQHF. The CDR3 nucleotides are TGTGCCAGCGCTAGGACAGGGTTTCAGCCCCAGCATTTT.

V is TRBV30 and J is TRBJ2-1; D unclear. Trimming stripped 5 bases from V and 6 bases from J, with 14 bases between. This CDR3 is 13 amino acids long. From germline, CDR1 is GTSNPN and CDR2 SVGIG (reference sequence). The CDR3 DNA is TGTGCCTGGGAGGCCGGATTTAGCAATGAGCAGTTCTTC. Protein product: CAWEAGFSNEQFF.

This clone was seen just once. V gene TRBV2 combines with J gene TRBJ2-3, with 8 bases matching TRBD1. This CDR3 comprises 13 residues. Trimming took 8 bases from V and 3 from J; bases not matched to a gene: 4. Germline CDR1 reads SNHLY; CDR2 reads FYNNEI. The chain's CDR3 is CASEGQGTDTQYF. The DNA of the CDR3 is TGTGCCAGCGAAGGACAGGGAACAGATACGCAGTATTTT.

The chain combines TRBV19 with TRBJ1-2, with a weak D call TRBD1 (6 bases). Trimming removed 7 bases from V and 3 bases from J, with 15 bases in between. Germline CDR1 is LNHDA and CDR2 is SQIVND (reference sequence). CDR3 length: 14 amino acids. The CDR3 sequence is CASTRVGGDYGYTF. The DNA for the CDR3 is TGTGCCAGTACCCGAGTGGGGGGCGACTATGGCTACACCTTC.

This clone is a singleton in its sample. The J gene is TRBJ2-7, the V gene TRBV27; tentative D call: TRBD2 (6 bases). CDR3 size: 12 residues. V lost 8 bases and J lost 4, with 12 bases in between. Germline V gives CDR1 MNHEY, CDR2 SMNVEV (reference sequence). CDR3 sequence: CASSSDLYEQYF. For the CDR3, the DNA is TGTGCCAGCTCTAGCGACTTGTACGAGCAGTACTTC.

The chain is built from TRBV4-1 and TRBJ1-3, with 12 bases lining up with TRBD1. This CDR3 is built from 16 residues. CDR1 is MGHRA, CDR2 YSYEKL, per germline. Germline trimming cut 2 bases from V and 3 bases from J; bases unmatched to any gene: 2. The CDR3 nucleotides are TGCGCCAGCAGCCAACGGGACAGGGGGCTTGGAAACACCATATATTTT. As protein: CASSQRDRGLGNTIYF.

This clone was seen only a few times. This chain uses TRBV7-9 with TRBJ1-5, with D possibly TRBD1 on 5 matching bases. The germline V gene encodes CDR1 SEHNR and CDR2 FQNEAQ (reference sequence). The CDR3 has 13 residues. Trimming removed 2 bases at V and 7 bases at J, with 9 bases between. The CDR3 protein is CASSLPGKQPQHF. DNA of the CDR3: TGTGCCAGCAGCTTACCAGGGAAGCAGCCCCAGCATTTT.

This chain joins TRBV28 and TRBJ2-7; D is perhaps TRBD1 or TRBD2 (5 bases each). Trimming pared 8 bases from V and 2 bases from J, leaving 7 bases between. The CDR3 totals 11 residues. Germline CDR1 and CDR2: MDHEN and SYDVKM. As DNA, the CDR3 is TGTGCCAGCTGGGGGACCTACGAGCAGTACTTC. Residues: CASWGTYEQYF.

The chain uses TRBV18 and TRBJ2-1; 16 positions match TRBD2. J gave up 9 bases and V 3 bases, and 14 bases lay outside the gene matches. The CDR3 has 19 amino acids. The germline V gene encodes CDR1 KGHSH and CDR2 LQKENI. CDR3 protein: CASSPVGLAGGPSLVEQFF. The CDR3 DNA is TGTGCCAGCTCACCCGTGGGACTAGCGGGAGGGCCTTCTTTGGTTGAGCAGTTCTTC.

The rearrangement uses TRBV6-1 and TRBJ1-4, with D hard to call. This CDR3 has 13 amino acids. CDR1 is MNHNS, CDR2 SASEGT, per germline. V lost 3 bases and J 7 bases, leaving 9 bases between the germline ends. Here the CDR3 DNA reads TGTGCCAGCAGTGATGGATCGGGTGAAAAACTGTTTTTT. This sequence encodes CASSDGSGEKLFF.

In regard to this clone: Other DNA variants within this sample encode the same CDR3. The chain employs TRBV28 and TRBJ1-5; D remains unclear. Germline loops: CDR1 MDHEN, CDR2 SYDVKM. This CDR3 has 12 amino acids. V was clipped by 6 bases and J by 7 bases, with 10 bases between them. The CDR3, as DNA: TGTGCCAGCAGCTTCCCCGGGCAGCCCCAGCATTTT. Amino acids: CASSFPGQPQHF.

This clone was counted a single time. The V and J genes are TRBV9 and TRBJ2-5, with 9 bases identical to TRBD2. Germline V lookup: CDR1 SGDLS, CDR2 YYNGEE. The CDR3 sequence is 18 residues long. The V segment lost 4 bases and the J segment 5 bases; nucleotides outside the gene matches: 18. CDR3 region: CASSSTGTSFRWGETQYF. The CDR3 DNA follows: TGTGCCAGCAGCTCCACCGGGACTAGCTTCCGATGGGGGGAGACCCAGTACTTC. The whole variable domain, filled in from reference TRBV9 and TRBJ2-5, reads DSGVTQTPKHLITATGQRVTLRCSPRSGDLSVYWYQQSLDQGLQFLIQYYNGEERAKGNILERFSAQQFPDLHSELNLSSLELGDSALYFCASSSTGTSFRWGETQYFGPGTRLLVL.

V is TRBV7-9 and J is TRBJ2-7; no definite D call. Germline V gene lookup returns CDR1 SEHNR and CDR2 FQNEAQ (reference sequence). V was shortened by 5 bases and J by 2 bases, with 16 bases between the two germline ends. The CDR3 has 15 amino acids. The CDR3 loop reads CASSPGSQVPYEQYF. The DNA for the CDR3 is TGTGCCAGCAGCCCCGGATCTCAGGTCCCCTACGAGCAGTACTTC.

The J gene is TRBJ2-3, the V gene TRBV7-9; 11 bases are a match to TRBD2. The V gene's germline CDR1 is SEHNR and CDR2 FQNEAQ (reference sequence). The CDR3 has 16 residues. Trimming removed 5 bases from V and 6 bases from J; junction bases left unmatched: 10. The CDR3 protein is CASSVPGLAAPDTQYF. DNA of the CDR3: TGTGCCAGCAGCGTACCGGGACTAGCGGCTCCGGATACGCAGTATTTT.

The genes are TRBV2 and TRBJ1-2; no clear D gene. Trimming cost V 4 bases and J 0 bases, with 12 bases left between them. The CDR3 totals 15 residues. From germline, CDR1 is SNHLY and CDR2 FYNNEI. The CDR3 bases are TGTGCCAGCAGTGGGTGGTCGCCCTCTAACTATGGCTACACCTTC. Protein product: CASSGWSPSNYGYTF.

This clone has a single count. The V and J genes are TRBV6-1 and TRBJ2-7; no reliable D call. The V and J ends lost 3 bases and 2 bases respectively, with 14 bases between them. From germline, CDR1 is MNHNS and CDR2 SASEGT. The CDR3 is 15 residues long. The CDR3 nucleotides read TGTGCCAGCAGTGATTTCCGTTTAGGCACCTACGAGCAGTACTTC. This gives the protein CASSDFRLGTYEQYF.

The J gene is TRBJ2-7, the V gene TRBV29-1; 11 positions agree with TRBD1. The V segment lost 6 bases and the J segment 5 bases; nucleotides outside the gene matches: 3. The germline V gene encodes CDR1 SQVTM and CDR2 ANQGSEA. This CDR3 spans 12 amino acids. The CDR3 DNA follows: TGCAGCGTCCGGACAGGGGGCCACGAGCAGTACTTC. Translated: CSVRTGGHEQYF.

This chain links TRBV28 with TRBJ2-5; either TRBD1 or TRBD2 may supply D (5 bases each). There are 14 residues in the CDR3. Germline V gene sequence: CDR1 MDHEN, CDR2 SYDVKM. Trimming removed 5 bases at V and 2 bases at J, with 12 bases between. The CDR3 sequence is CASSQGRFQETQYF. The CDR3 DNA follows: TGTGCCAGCAGTCAGGGACGCTTTCAAGAGACCCAGTACTTC. The variable domain in full, completed from reference TRBV28 and TRBJ2-5, reads DVKVTQSSRYLVKRTGEKVFLECVQDMDHENMFWYRQDPGLGLRLIYFSYDVKMKEKGDIPEGYSVSREKKERFSLILESASTNQTSMYLCASSQGRFQETQYFGPGTRLLVL.

The V gene is TRBV4-1, the J gene TRBJ2-3; no firm D call. CDR3 size: 16 residues. Trimming left V 2 bases short and J 0 bases short, with 12 bases between. Germline values: CDR1 MGHRA, CDR2 YSYEKL. Here the CDR3 reads CASSQRPGPSTDTQYF. The CDR3, as DNA: TGCGCCAGCAGCCAACGTCCGGGCCCCAGCACAGATACGCAGTATTTT.

The chain combines TRBV28 with TRBJ2-5, with 7 positions matching TRBD2. V trimming: 3 bases; J trimming: 4 bases; junction bases outside the gene matches: 5. CDR1 MDHEN and CDR2 SYDVKM come from the germline V gene. This CDR3 region has 14 residues. This chain's CDR3 is CASSFVVAGETQYF. DNA for the CDR3: TGTGCCAGCAGTTTTGTGGTAGCGGGAGAGACCCAGTACTTC.

The chain carries TRBV11-2 and TRBJ1-4; D unresolved. Germline CDR1 SGHAT, CDR2 FQNNGV. Trimming shortened V by 2 bases and J by 4 bases, and 11 bases separated the two germline ends. The CDR3 is 15 amino acids. DNA of the CDR3: TGTGCCAGCAGCTTATTTCGGGTCGGTAATGAAAAACTGTTTTTT. Translation: CASSLFRVGNEKLFF. The full variable domain, completed using reference TRBV11-2 and TRBJ1-4, is EAGVAQSPRYKIIEKRQSVAFWCNPISGHATLYWYQQILGQGPKLLIQFQNNGVVDDSQLPKDRFSAERLKGVDSTLKIQPAKLEDSAVYLCASSLFRVGNEKLFFGSGTQLSVL.

The rearrangement joins TRBV9 to TRBJ2-1; a possible D gene is TRBD1 (6 bases). This CDR3 has 15 residues. Germline V gene lookup returns CDR1 SGDLS and CDR2 YYNGEE. V was trimmed by 3 bases and J by 4 bases, leaving 14 bases between them. The CDR3 region is CASSAMQGIYNEQFF. DNA for the CDR3: TGTGCCAGCAGCGCCATGCAGGGGATTTACAATGAGCAGTTCTTC.

The rearrangement joins TRBV18 to TRBJ2-1; 7 bases fit TRBD2. The germline gives CDR1 KGHSH, CDR2 LQKENI. This CDR3 is built from 16 residues. The V segment lost 6 bases and the J segment 5 bases; nucleotides outside the gene matches: 13. CDR3 protein: CASSLMPGRPNNEQFF. The CDR3 coding sequence is TGTGCCAGCTCCCTTATGCCCGGGAGGCCCAACAATGAGCAGTTCTTC.

The chain couples TRBV2 to TRBJ2-6; D might be TRBD2 (6 bases). The CDR3 totals 15 residues. Trimming pared 6 bases from V and 0 bases from J, leaving 9 bases between. Germline V lookup: CDR1 SNHLY, CDR2 FYNNEI. The CDR3 region has the DNA TGTGCCAGCAGGGACGGGGGCTCTGGGGCCAACGTCCTGACTTTC. Translating gives CASRDGGSGANVLTF.

This clone occurred once. The genes are TRBV6-1 and TRBJ1-2; 8 bases map to TRBD1. Unmatched junction bases numbered 11, after V lost 8 bases and J lost 3 bases. The CDR3 totals 15 residues. The germline gives CDR1 MNHNS, CDR2 SASEGT. In DNA form, the CDR3 reads TGTGCCAGCGGGGGCAGGGGGCATGTAGACTATGGCTACACCTTC. Translation: CASGGRGHVDYGYTF.

This clone was counted a few times. This chain uses TRBV27 with TRBJ2-4; 8 nucleotides line up with TRBD1. Germline assignment: CDR1 MNHEY and CDR2 SMNVEV (reference sequence). The CDR3 contains 13 residues. Unmatched junction bases numbered 4, after V lost 5 bases and J lost 7 bases. DNA of the CDR3: TGTGCCAGCAGTCGTCGGACAGGGAACATTCAGTACTTC. It yields the protein CASSRRTGNIQYF.